The table lists the clone carrying this TCR beta chain with a few counts. The CDR3 runs 16 residues. In germline, CDR1 is SQVTM, CDR2 ANQGSEA. Trimming pared 0 bases from V and 2 bases from J, leaving 16 bases between. The data derive from a study of blood T cells in healthy people across ages. Then a second PCR, running roughly 7 to 11 cycles, was carried out with a sample-barcoded 5' primer and a J-beta primer mix. Each cDNA molecule was tagged by a template-switch adaptor with 12 random nucleotides. TCRdb independently ran MiXCR on the 5' RACE reads; one entry per CDR3 protein. The table includes 800,000 to 950,000 distinct CDR3 sequences, around 36% detected once.

V usage is TRBV29-1 and J usage is TRBJ1-2; tentative D call: TRBD1 (6 bases). The TCR sequence derives from a man between 18 and 29 years old in good health. Sequenced input: blood. The CDR3 loop reads CSVEDRWQGKNYGYTF. Written as DNA, the CDR3 is TGCAGCGTTGAAGATCGGTGGCAGGGGAAGAACTATGGCTACACCTTC.